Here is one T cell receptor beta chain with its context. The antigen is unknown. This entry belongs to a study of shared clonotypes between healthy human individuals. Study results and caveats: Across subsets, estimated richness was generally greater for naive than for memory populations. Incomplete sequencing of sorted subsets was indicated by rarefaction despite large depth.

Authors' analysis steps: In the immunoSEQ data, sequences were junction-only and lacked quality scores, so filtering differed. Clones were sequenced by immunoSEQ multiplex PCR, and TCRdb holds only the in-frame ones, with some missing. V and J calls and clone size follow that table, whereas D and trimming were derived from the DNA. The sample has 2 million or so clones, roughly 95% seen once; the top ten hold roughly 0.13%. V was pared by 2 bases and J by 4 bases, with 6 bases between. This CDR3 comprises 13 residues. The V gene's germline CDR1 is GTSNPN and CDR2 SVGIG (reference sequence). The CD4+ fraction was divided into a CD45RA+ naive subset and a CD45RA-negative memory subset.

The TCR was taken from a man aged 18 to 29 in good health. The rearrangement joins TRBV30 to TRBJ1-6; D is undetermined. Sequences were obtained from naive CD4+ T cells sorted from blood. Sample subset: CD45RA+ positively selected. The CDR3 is CAWSPEYNSPLHF. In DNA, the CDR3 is TGTGCCTGGAGTCCAGAGTATAATTCACCCCTCCACTTT.